This TCR beta chain was obtained from a study of T cells in Graves' hyperthyroidism and ophthalmopathy. The study, taken as a whole, reports: Most thyroid-expanded clonotypes above 0.001 were also found in blood. Before onset, by a median of around 6.1 months, the model predicted ophthalmopathy. Through a model of 13 V-J features, ophthalmopathy was separated from stable hyperthyroidism.

The investigators amplified TCR beta CDR3 regions from RNA transcripts. The primer set for the first-round RT-PCR of the TCR CDR3 was HTBI. TCRdb re-called the multiplex PCR reads with MiXCR, one entry per CDR3 protein. The sample has 480,000 or so distinct CDR3 sequences; 46% are singletons. A remark on this clonotype: The antigen remains unidentified. The germline gene is not matched at one end of the junction; a read error may be the cause.

CDR1 and CDR2 (germline): SSHAT, FNYEAQ (reference sequence). This CDR3 spans 17 amino acids. Orbital computed tomography and thyroid ultrasound, together with serum TRAb and thyroxine and clinical symptoms, were used for diagnoses. The source of this sequence is an adult woman with Graves' disease, either hyperthyroidism or ophthalmopathy (not recorded which). Sequenced input: peripheral blood or thyroid tissue (not recorded which). The chain couples TRBV7-7 to TRBJ1-1, with no clear D. For the CDR3, the DNA is TGTGCTAGCAGCTTAGCGCTAATAGAGGGAATGAACACTGAAGCTTTCTTT. Translating it yields CASSLALIEGMNTEAFF.